The sequence of this TCR beta chain was determined in a study of beta chain features in type 1 diabetes. Overall study findings and caveats: Insertions at VDJ junctions were less frequent in type 1 diabetes patients. These patients also deleted more nucleotides at the same junctions.

Sorting based on CD45RO/CCR7/CD25/CD127/CD95/CD27 separated CD4+ naive, central memory, regulatory and stem cell-like memory cells. To note about this clone: Its matching antigen is unknown.

All of the isolated RNA was reverse transcribed, so expressed TCRB transcripts were sequenced. Clones were sequenced by immunoSEQ multiplex PCR, and TCRdb holds only the in-frame ones, with some missing. The sample has 120,000 to 150,000 clones; 40% to 55% are singletons. The sample was Tregs from blood. The TCR originated in a man between 18 and 29 years old in good health.

CDR3 nucleotide sequence: TGTGCCACCCAGCCAGGGGACAGACCCTACGAGCAGTACTTC. Translated: CATQPGDRPYEQYF. The rearrangement joins TRBV19 to TRBJ2-7; 7 positions agree with TRBD1. CDR3 length equals 14 residues. Per the germline V gene, CDR1 is LNHDA and CDR2 is SQIVND (reference sequence). Unmatched junction bases numbered 11, after V lost 10 bases and J lost 2 bases.